The 2 T cell receptor beta chains presented below share a single source sample, sequenced in a study of T-cell reconstitution after alpha-beta-depleted transplantation in children. As it was prepared, the TCRbeta library received unique molecular identifiers. TCRdb independently ran MiXCR on the PCR reads; one entry per CDR3 protein. There are 100,000 to 120,000 distinct CDR3 sequences in the sample; 10% occur only once, and approximately 7.9% lies in the top ten. The sequencing used PBMCs from the stem cell graft donor, collected from the stem cell graft. All receptors come from a human donor who donated a stem cell graft to a child with acute lymphoblastic leukemia.

This clonotype came up many times. The DNA of the CDR3 is TGTGCCAGCAGCCTATTGGGACTAGAGGCCAATGAGCAGTTCTTC. This translates into CASSLLGLEANEQFF. The chain employs TRBV5-5 and TRBJ2-1; 8 positions agree with TRBD2. The ends lost 4 bases at V and 6 bases at J; junction bases unmatched: 9. The germline CDR1 and CDR2 sequences are SGHKS and YYEKEE (reference sequence). The CDR3 is 15 residues long.

Comment on this clonotype: Since a much larger clone is just one base distant, this may be a read error. This chain uses TRBV3-1 with TRBJ2-5; possibly TRBD2 for D (6 bases). The CDR3 has 17 residues. CDR1 is LGHDT, CDR2 YNNKEL, per germline (reference sequence). The CDR3 sequence: CACSQDAGRTLQETQYF. The CDR3 DNA reads as TGTGCCTGCAGCCAAGATGCGGGGCGGACGCTCCAAGAGACCCAGTACTTC.